The T cell receptor beta chain under discussion was sequenced for a study of blood T cells in healthy people across ages. Study-wide findings and caveats: Among long-lived donors, naive CD4+ cells were more numerous and diversity higher than in aged donors.

This clonotype has only a few counts. What it binds is unknown. A second PCR of 7 to 11 cycles used a sample-barcoded 5' primer and a J-beta primer mix. The template-switch adaptor was a 5' adaptor with 12 random nucleotides. It tagged each cDNA molecule. MiXCR, applied by TCRdb to the 5' RACE reads, yields one record per CDR3 protein. The data contain around 1,700,000 distinct CDR3 sequences, about 30% of them singletons. Roughly 9.5 milliliters of peripheral blood were drawn from each donor into EDTA-treated tubes. Germline CDR1 LGHDT, CDR2 YNNKEL (reference sequence). The CDR3 totals 13 residues. Trimming removed 0 bases at V and 11 bases at J, with 12 bases between.

The chain is built from TRBV3-1 and TRBJ2-3; tentatively, D is TRBD2 (6 bases). The TCR sequence derives from a woman in her thirties in good health. Material for sequencing was blood. This chain's CDR3 is CASSQERREWQYF. As DNA, the CDR3 is TGTGCCAGCAGCCAAGAGAGACGGGAGTGGCAGTATTTT.